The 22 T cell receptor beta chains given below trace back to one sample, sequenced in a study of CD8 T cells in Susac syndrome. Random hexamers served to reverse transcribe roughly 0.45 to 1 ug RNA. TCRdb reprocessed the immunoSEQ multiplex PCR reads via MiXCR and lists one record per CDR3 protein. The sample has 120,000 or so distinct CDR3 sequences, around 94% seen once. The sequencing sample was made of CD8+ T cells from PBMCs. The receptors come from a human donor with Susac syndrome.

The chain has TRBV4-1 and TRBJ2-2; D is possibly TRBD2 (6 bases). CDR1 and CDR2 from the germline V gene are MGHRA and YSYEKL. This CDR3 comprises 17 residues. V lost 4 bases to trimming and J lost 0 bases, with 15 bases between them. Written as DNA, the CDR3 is TGCGCCAGCAGCCTTAGCGGAAAAGTCGCGAACACCGGGGAGCTGTTTTTT. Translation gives CASSLSGKVANTGELFF.

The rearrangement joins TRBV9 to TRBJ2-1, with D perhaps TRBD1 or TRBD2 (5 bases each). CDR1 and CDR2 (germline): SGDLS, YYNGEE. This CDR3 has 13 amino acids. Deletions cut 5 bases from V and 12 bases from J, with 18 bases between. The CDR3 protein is CASRPGPPIRQFF. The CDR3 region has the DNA TGTGCCAGCAGGCCGGGACCCCCCATAAGGCAGTTCTTC.

Here the CDR3 reads CSARDWTNYEQYF. CDR3 nucleotides: TGCAGTGCTAGAGATTGGACAAACTACGAGCAGTACTTC. The chain carries TRBV20-1 and TRBJ2-7; perhaps TRBD1 as D (5 bases). The CDR3 runs to 13 residues. V lost 0 bases, J lost 3 bases, and 9 bases lay in between. Germline V gives CDR1 DFQATT, CDR2 SNEGSKA (reference sequence).

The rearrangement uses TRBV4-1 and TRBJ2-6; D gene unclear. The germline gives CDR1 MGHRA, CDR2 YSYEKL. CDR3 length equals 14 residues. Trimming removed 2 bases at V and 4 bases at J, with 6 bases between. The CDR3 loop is CASSQLGGANVLTF. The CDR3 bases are TGCGCCAGCAGCCAACTTGGGGGGGCCAACGTCCTGACTTTC.

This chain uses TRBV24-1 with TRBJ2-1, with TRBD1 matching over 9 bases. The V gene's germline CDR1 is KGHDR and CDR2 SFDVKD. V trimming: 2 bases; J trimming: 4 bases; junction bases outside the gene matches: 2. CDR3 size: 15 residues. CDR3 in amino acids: CATSDSGTGYNEQFF. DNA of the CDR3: TGTGCCACCAGTGATTCCGGGACAGGGTACAATGAGCAGTTCTTC.

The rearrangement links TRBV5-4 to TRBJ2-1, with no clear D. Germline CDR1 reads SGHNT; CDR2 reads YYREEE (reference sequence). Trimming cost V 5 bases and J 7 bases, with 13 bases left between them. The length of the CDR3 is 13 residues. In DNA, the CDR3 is TGTGCCAGCAGATTTGGTTATGAGAATGAGCAGTTCTTC. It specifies CASRFGYENEQFF.

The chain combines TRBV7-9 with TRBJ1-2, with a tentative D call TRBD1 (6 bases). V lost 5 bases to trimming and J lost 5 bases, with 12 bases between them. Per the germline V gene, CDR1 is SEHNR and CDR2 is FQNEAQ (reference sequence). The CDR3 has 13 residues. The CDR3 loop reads CASSTGQSYGYTF. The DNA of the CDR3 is TGTGCCAGCAGCACGGGACAAAGTTATGGCTACACCTTC.

The CDR3 sequence: CASSPAEGGDYGYTF. In nucleotides, the CDR3 is TGCGCCAGCAGCCCGGCGGAGGGGGGTGACTATGGCTACACCTTC. The V and J genes are TRBV4-1 and TRBJ1-2; a possible D gene is TRBD1 (6 bases). Trimming removed 4 bases at V and 3 bases at J, with 15 bases between. This CDR3 spans 15 amino acids. Looked up from germline, CDR1 is MGHRA and CDR2 is YSYEKL.

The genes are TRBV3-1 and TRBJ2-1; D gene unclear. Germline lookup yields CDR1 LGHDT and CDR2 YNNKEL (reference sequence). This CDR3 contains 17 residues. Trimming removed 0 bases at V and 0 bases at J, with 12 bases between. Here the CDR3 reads CASSQDLTKSSYNEQFF. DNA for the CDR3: TGTGCCAGCAGCCAAGATCTTACTAAGAGCTCCTACAATGAGCAGTTCTTC.

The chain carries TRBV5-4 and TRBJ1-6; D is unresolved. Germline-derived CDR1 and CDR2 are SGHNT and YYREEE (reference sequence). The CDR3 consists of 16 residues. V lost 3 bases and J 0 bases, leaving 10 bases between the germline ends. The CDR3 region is CASSSDAASYNSPLHF. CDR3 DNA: TGTGCCAGCAGCTCGGACGCAGCCTCCTATAATTCACCCCTCCACTTT.

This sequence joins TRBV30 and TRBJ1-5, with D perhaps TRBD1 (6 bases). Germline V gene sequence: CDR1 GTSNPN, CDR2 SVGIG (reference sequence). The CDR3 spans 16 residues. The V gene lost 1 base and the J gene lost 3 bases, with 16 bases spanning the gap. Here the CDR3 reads CAWSASPGTSNQPQHF. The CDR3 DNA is TGTGCCTGGAGTGCGTCACCCGGGACATCCAATCAGCCCCAGCATTTT. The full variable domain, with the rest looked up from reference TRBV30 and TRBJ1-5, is SQTIHQWPATLVQPVGSPLSLECTVEGTSNPNLYWYRQAAGRGLQLLFYSVGIGQISSEVPQNLSASRPQDRQFILSSKKLLLSDSGFYLCAWSASPGTSNQPQHFGDGTRLSIL.

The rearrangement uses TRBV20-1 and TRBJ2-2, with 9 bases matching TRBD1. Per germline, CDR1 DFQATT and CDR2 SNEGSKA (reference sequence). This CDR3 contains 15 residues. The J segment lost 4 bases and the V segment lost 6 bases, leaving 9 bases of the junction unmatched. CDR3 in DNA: TGCAGTGCCGAAGATGGGACAGGGCCCACCGGGGAGCTGTTTTTT. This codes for CSAEDGTGPTGELFF.

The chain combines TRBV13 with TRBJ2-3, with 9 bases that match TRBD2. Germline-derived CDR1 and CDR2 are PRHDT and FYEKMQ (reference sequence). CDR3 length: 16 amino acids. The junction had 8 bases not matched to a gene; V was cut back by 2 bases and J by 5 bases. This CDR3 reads CASSLLRGSGGDTQYF. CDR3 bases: TGTGCCAGCAGCTTACTTCGCGGTAGCGGGGGAGATACGCAGTATTTT.

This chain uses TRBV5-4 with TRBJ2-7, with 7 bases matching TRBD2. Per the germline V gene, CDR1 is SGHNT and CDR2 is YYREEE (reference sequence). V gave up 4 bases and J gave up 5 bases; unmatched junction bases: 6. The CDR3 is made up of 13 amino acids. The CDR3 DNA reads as TGTGCCAGCAGCGGAGGGACTACGCACGAGCAGTACTTC. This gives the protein CASSGGTTHEQYF.

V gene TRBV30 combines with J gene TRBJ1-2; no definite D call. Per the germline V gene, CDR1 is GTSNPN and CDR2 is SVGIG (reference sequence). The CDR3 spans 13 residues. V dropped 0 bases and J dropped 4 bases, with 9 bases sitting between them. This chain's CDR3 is CAWSVSPSYGYTF. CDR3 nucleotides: TGTGCCTGGAGTGTATCCCCCAGCTATGGCTACACCTTC.

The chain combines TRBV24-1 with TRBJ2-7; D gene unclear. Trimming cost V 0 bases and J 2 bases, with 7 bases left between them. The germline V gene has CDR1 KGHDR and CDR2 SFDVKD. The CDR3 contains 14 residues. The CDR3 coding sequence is TGTGCCACCAGTGATTTGCCCAAGCCCTACGAGCAGTACTTC. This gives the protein CATSDLPKPYEQYF.

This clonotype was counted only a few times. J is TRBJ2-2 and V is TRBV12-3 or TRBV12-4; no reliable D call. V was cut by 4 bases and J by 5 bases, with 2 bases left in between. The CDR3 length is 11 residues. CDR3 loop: CASSWTGELFF. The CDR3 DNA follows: TGTGCCAGCAGTTGGACCGGGGAGCTGTTTTTT.

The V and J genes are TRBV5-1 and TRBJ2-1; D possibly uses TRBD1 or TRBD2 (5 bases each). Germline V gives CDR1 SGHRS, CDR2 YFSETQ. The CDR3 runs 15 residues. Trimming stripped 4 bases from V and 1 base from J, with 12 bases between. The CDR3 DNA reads TGCGCCAGCAGCCTATGGGACCGGTCCTACAATGAGCAGTTCTTC. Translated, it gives CASSLWDRSYNEQFF.

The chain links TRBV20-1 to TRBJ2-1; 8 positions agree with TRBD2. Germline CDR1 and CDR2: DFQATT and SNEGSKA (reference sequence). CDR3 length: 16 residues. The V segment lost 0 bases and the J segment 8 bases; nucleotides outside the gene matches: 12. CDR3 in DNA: TGCAGTGCTAGAGATCGCTCGGGAGGGCCCTTTTATGAGCAGTTCTTC. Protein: CSARDRSGGPFYEQFF.

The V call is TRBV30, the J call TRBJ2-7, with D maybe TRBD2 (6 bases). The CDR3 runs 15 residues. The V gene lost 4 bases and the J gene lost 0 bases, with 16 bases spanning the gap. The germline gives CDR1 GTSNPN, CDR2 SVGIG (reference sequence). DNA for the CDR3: TGTGCCTGGATACCCCTTGCGGGAAGCTCCTACGAGCAGTACTTC. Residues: CAWIPLAGSSYEQYF. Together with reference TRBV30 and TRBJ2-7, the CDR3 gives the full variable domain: SQTIHQWPATLVQPVGSPLSLECTVEGTSNPNLYWYRQAAGRGLQLLFYSVGIGQISSEVPQNLSASRPQDRQFILSSKKLLLSDSGFYLCAWIPLAGSSYEQYFGPGTRLTVT.

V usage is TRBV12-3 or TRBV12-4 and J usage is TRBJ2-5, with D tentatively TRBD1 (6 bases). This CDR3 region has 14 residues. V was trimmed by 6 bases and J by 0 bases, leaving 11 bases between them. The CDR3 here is CASRIGTNQETQYF. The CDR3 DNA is TGTGCCAGCAGGATCGGGACAAACCAAGAGACCCAGTACTTC.

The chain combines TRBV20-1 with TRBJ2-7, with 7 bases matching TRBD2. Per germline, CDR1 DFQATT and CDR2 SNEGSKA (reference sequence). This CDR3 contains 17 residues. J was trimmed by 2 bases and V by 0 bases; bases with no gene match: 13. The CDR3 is CSAREARGAGDTYEQYF. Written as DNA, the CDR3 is TGCAGTGCTAGAGAGGCCCGGGGTGCGGGAGATACCTACGAGCAGTACTTC.